Each of the 13 T cell receptor beta chains below was sequenced from the same sample in a study of blood T cell repertoires in COVID-19. Method: immunoSEQ multiplex PCR; TCRdb's copy keeps in-frame clones and lacks some. The repertoire consists of some 240,000 clones, with approximately 80% occurring once and the leading ten covering roughly a tenth. What was sequenced was peripheral blood. All receptors derive from a man aged 50 to 60 with active or convalescent COVID-19.

This clone has just one count. The chain has TRBV4-3 and TRBJ2-7; 12 bases align to TRBD2. Unmatched junction bases numbered 6, after V lost 0 bases and J lost 6 bases. The CDR3 length is 16 residues. CDR1 is LGHNA and CDR2 is YSLEER in the germline V gene. In DNA form, the CDR3 reads TGCGCCAGCAGCCAAGATCTTACTAGCGGGAGGAGCGAGCAGTACTTC. Translating gives CASSQDLTSGRSEQYF.

The chain employs TRBV5-1 and TRBJ1-5; TRBD1 aligns across 7 bases. Germline V gene sequence: CDR1 SGHRS, CDR2 YFSETQ. The ends lost 4 bases at V and 11 bases at J; junction bases unmatched: 9. The length of the CDR3 is 13 residues. Here the CDR3 DNA reads TGCGCCAGCAGCGCTACAGGGGTTGGGGCCCAGCATTTT. This sequence encodes CASSATGVGAQHF.

The chain has TRBV20-1 and TRBJ1-1, with D possibly being TRBD1 (5 bases). The CDR3 contains 15 residues. The germline gives CDR1 DFQATT, CDR2 SNEGSKA (reference sequence). With 3 bases removed from V and 4 bases from J, the gap between germline ends came to 18 bases. This CDR3 is CSASALGREGTEAFF. In DNA, the CDR3 is TGCAGTGCTAGTGCTCTGGGCAGGGAGGGCACTGAAGCTTTCTTT.

This chain joins TRBV5-4 and TRBJ1-2; 12 nucleotides agree with TRBD1. The CDR3 contains 15 residues. Germline lookup yields CDR1 SGHNT and CDR2 YYREEE (reference sequence). The J segment lost 8 bases and the V segment lost 2 bases, leaving 7 bases of the junction unmatched. CDR3 region: CASSLPGQGAEGYTF. CDR3 in DNA: TGTGCCAGCAGCTTACCGGGACAGGGGGCTGAAGGCTACACCTTC.

The sample holds one count of this clone. V is TRBV2 and J is TRBJ2-2; D not resolved. The CDR3 runs 14 residues. Trimming pared 5 bases from V and 2 bases from J, leaving 9 bases between. Germline V gene sequence: CDR1 SNHLY, CDR2 FYNNEI. The CDR3 DNA is TGTGCCAGCAGTCGGCGGATCAACACCGGGGAGCTGTTTTTT. Protein: CASSRRINTGELFF.

This rearrangement joins TRBV20-1 to TRBJ2-7, with TRBD2 matching over 9 bases. Germline CDR1 is DFQATT and CDR2 is SNEGSKA (reference sequence). Trimming at V came to 3 bases and at J to 2 bases, leaving 8 bases not matched to a gene. The CDR3 contains 15 residues. CDR3 coding DNA: TGCAGTGCTAGTAGGGGACTAGCCCCAGCCTACGAGCAGTACTTC. It encodes CSASRGLAPAYEQYF.

The rearrangement uses TRBV5-1 and TRBJ2-7; 8 bases fit TRBD2. The germline V gene has CDR1 SGHRS and CDR2 YFSETQ. The CDR3 has 14 residues. J was trimmed by 2 bases and V by 3 bases; bases with no gene match: 4. This CDR3 is CASSSLAVTYEQYF. The CDR3 DNA is TGCGCCAGCAGCTCACTAGCGGTGACCTACGAGCAGTACTTC.

This clone was seen once. This sequence joins TRBV5-6 and TRBJ1-2; D may be TRBD1 (5 bases). Germline lookup yields CDR1 SGHDT and CDR2 YYEEEE. V lost 7 bases and J lost 6, with 22 bases in between. CDR3 length equals 15 residues. CDR3 residues: CASGVLGREVDGYTF. The CDR3 region has the DNA TGTGCCAGCGGGGTCCTGGGCAGGGAGGTGGATGGCTACACCTTC.

V usage is TRBV7-9 and J usage is TRBJ2-4; 9 bases line up with TRBD1. Germline lookup yields CDR1 SEHNR and CDR2 FQNEAQ (reference sequence). V dropped 9 bases and J dropped 1; count of bases not matched to a gene: 7. The CDR3 sequence is 15 residues long. In nucleotides, the CDR3 is TGTGCCAGAGAACAGGGGGCAGAGGCCAAAAACATTCAGTACTTC. This gives the protein CAREQGAEAKNIQYF.

The CDR3 is CASSLGDTRRSGNTIYF. The DNA for the CDR3 is TGTGCCAGCAGCTTAGGGGACACTCGCCGCTCTGGAAACACCATATATTTT. The chain employs TRBV13 and TRBJ1-3, with D possibly TRBD1 on 5 matching bases. Germline CDR1 and CDR2: PRHDT and FYEKMQ (reference sequence). Trimming took off 0 bases at V and 0 bases at J, with 12 bases between the two ends. CDR3 size: 17 residues.

The genes are TRBV5-1 and TRBJ2-1; 7 bases match TRBD2. Germline V gives CDR1 SGHRS, CDR2 YFSETQ. The ends lost 0 bases at V and 9 bases at J; junction bases unmatched: 9. The length of the CDR3 is 15 residues. The CDR3 protein is CASSLARAGAGEQFF. CDR3 sequence (DNA): TGCGCCAGCAGCTTGGCCCGCGCGGGAGCTGGTGAGCAGTTCTTC.

The chain couples TRBV28 to TRBJ2-7; 8 bases match TRBD2. The V segment lost 7 bases and the J segment 5 bases; nucleotides outside the gene matches: 16. In germline, CDR1 is MDHEN, CDR2 SYDVKM. CDR3 size: 16 residues. The CDR3, as DNA: TGTGCCAGCACCGGGGGGGGCGGAAGGGAGTTCGACGAGCAGTACTTC. It translates to CASTGGGGREFDEQYF.

The chain recombines TRBV29-1 with TRBJ1-1; D is ambiguous. V shed 3 bases and J shed 1 base, with 12 bases lying between them. The CDR3 length is 14 residues. Germline CDR1 and CDR2: SQVTM and ANQGSEA. This CDR3 is CSVERGGPNTEAFF. CDR3 nucleotides: TGCAGCGTTGAGCGGGGAGGCCCGAACACTGAAGCTTTCTTT.